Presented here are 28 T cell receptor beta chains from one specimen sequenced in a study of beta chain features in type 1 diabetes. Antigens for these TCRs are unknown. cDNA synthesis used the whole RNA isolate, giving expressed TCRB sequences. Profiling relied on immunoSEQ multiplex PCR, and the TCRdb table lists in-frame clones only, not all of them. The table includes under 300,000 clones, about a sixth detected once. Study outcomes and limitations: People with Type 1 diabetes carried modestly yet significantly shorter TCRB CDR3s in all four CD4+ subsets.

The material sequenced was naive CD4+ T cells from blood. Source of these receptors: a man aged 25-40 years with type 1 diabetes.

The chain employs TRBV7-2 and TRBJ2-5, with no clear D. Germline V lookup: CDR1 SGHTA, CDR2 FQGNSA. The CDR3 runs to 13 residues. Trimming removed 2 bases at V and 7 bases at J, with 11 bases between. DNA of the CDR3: TGTGCCAGCAGCTTACCACCACCGGGGACCCAGTACTTC. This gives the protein CASSLPPPGTQYF. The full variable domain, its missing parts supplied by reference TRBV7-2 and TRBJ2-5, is GAGVSQSPSNKVTEKGKDVELRCDPISGHTALYWYRQSLGQGLEFLIYFQGNSAPDKSGLPSDRFSAERTGGSVSTLTIQRTQQEDSAVYLCASSLPPPGTQYFGPGTRLLVL.

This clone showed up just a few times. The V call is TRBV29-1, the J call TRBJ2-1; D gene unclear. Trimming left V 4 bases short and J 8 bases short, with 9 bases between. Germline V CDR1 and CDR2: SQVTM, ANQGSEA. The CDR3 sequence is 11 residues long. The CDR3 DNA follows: TGCAGCGTTGGTGTTGACGATGAGCAGTTCTTC. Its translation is CSVGVDDEQFF.

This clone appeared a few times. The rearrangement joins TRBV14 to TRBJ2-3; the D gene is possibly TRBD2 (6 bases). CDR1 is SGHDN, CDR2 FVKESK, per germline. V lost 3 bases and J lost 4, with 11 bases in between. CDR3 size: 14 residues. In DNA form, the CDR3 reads TGTGCCAGCAGCCAGACCCCGGGGGCAGATACGCAGTATTTT. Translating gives CASSQTPGADTQYF.

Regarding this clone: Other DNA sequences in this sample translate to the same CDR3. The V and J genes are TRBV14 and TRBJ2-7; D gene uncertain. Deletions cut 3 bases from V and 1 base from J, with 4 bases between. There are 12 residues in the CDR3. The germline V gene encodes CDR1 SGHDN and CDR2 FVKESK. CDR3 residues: CASSQSSYEQYF. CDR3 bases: TGTGCCAGCAGCCAGTCATCCTACGAGCAGTACTTC. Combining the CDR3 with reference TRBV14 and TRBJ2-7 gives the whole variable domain EAGVTQFPSHSVIEKGQTVTLRCDPISGHDNLYWYRRVMGKEIKFLLHFVKESKQDESGMPNNRFLAERTGGTYSTLKVQPAELEDSGVYFCASSQSSYEQYFGPGTRLTVT.

Here the CDR3 reads CSVASLDRTNEKLFF. In nucleotides, the CDR3 is TGCAGCGTTGCCTCATTGGACAGAACTAATGAAAAACTGTTTTTT. The chain employs TRBV29-1 and TRBJ1-4, with D possibly being TRBD1 (6 bases). The V and J ends lost 4 bases and 1 base respectively, with 13 bases between them. CDR3 length: 15 amino acids. Germline CDR1 and CDR2: SQVTM and ANQGSEA.

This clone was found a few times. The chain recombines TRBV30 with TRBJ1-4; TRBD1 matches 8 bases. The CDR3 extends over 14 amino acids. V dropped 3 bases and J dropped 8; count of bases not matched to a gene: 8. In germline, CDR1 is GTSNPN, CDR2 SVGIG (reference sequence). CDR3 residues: CAWSAQGGVEKLFF. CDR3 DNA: TGTGCCTGGAGCGCACAGGGGGGAGTAGAAAAACTGTTTTTT.

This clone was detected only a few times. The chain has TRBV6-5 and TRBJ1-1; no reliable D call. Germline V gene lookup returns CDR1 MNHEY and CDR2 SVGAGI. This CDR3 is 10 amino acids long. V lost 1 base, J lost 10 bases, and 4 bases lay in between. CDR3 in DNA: TGTGCCAGCAGTTACTTGGGAGCTTTCTTT. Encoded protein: CASSYLGAFF.

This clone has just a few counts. CDR3 in DNA: TGCAGCGTCCGGGACAGGGTGGTTTTCGGGAACACTGAAGCTTTCTTT. Translation: CSVRDRVVFGNTEAFF. This sequence joins TRBV29-1 and TRBJ1-1; 9 nucleotides align to TRBD1. The CDR3 has 16 amino acids. Trimming at V came to 6 bases and at J to 1 base, leaving 12 bases not matched to a gene. The germline V gene has CDR1 SQVTM and CDR2 ANQGSEA. Supplemented by reference TRBV29-1 and TRBJ1-1, the full variable domain reads SAVISQKPSRDICQRGTSLTIQCQVDSQVTMMFWYRQQPGQSLTLIATANQGSEATYESGFVIDKFPISRPNLTFSTLTVSNMSPEDSSIYLCSVRDRVVFGNTEAFFGQGTRLTVV.

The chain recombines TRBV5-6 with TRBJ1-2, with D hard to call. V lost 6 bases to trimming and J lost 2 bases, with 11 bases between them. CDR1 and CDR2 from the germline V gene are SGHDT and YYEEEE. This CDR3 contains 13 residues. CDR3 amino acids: CASIRSQNYGYTF. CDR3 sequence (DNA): TGTGCCAGCATCCGATCTCAGAACTATGGCTACACCTTC.

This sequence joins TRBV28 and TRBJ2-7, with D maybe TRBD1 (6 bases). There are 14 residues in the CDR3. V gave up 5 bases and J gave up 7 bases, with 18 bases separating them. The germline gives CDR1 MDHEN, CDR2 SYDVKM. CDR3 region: CASSLQGSAEEQYF. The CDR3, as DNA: TGTGCCAGCAGTCTACAGGGCTCCGCGGAGGAGCAGTACTTC.

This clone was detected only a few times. This CDR3 reads CASSHATSRSVGEQFF. CDR3 DNA sequence: TGTGCCAGCAGCCACGCGACTAGCCGTTCAGTAGGTGAGCAGTTCTTC. The chain has TRBV7-2 and TRBJ2-1; 7 bases match TRBD2. CDR1 is SGHTA and CDR2 is FQGNSA in the germline V gene. Losses at the gene ends were 5 bases for V and 9 bases for J; bases not matched to a gene: 16. This CDR3 has 16 amino acids.

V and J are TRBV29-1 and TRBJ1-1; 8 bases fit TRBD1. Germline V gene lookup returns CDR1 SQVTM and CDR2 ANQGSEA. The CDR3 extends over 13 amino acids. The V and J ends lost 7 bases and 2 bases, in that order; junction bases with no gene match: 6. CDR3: CSGIDRGNTEAFF. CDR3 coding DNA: TGCAGCGGGATCGACAGGGGAAACACTGAAGCTTTCTTT.

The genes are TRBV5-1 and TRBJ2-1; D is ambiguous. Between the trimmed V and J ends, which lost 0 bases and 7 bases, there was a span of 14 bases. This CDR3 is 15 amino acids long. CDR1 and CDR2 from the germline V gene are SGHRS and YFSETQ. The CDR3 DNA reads TGCGCCAGCAGCTTGGATTCACAGTTCAAGAATGAGCAGTTCTTC. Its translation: CASSLDSQFKNEQFF.

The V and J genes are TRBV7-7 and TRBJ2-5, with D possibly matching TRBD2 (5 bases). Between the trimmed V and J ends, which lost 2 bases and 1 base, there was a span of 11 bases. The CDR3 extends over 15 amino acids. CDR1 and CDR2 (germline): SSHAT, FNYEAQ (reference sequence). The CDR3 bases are TGTGCCAGCAGCTTAAGCTTGAGCGGCCAAGAGACCCAGTACTTC. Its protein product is CASSLSLSGQETQYF.

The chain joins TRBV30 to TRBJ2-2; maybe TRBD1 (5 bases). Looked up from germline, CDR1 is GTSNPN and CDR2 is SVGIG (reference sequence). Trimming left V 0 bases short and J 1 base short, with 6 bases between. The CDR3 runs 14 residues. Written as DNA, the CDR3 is TGTGCCTGGAGTGTACAGGTGAACACCGGGGAGCTGTTTTTT. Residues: CAWSVQVNTGELFF.

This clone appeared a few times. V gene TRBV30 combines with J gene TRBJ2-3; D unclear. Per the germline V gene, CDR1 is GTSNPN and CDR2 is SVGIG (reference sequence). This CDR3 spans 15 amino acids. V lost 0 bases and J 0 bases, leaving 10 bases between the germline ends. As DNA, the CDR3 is TGTGCCTGGAGTGTGAGGCGGTCGAGCACAGATACGCAGTATTTT. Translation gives CAWSVRRSSTDTQYF.

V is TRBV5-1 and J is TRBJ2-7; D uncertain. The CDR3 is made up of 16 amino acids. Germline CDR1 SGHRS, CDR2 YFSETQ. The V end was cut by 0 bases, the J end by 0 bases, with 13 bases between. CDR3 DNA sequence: TGCGCCAGCAGCTTGGAGGCCTGGCCGAGCTCCTACGAGCAGTACTTC. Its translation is CASSLEAWPSSYEQYF.

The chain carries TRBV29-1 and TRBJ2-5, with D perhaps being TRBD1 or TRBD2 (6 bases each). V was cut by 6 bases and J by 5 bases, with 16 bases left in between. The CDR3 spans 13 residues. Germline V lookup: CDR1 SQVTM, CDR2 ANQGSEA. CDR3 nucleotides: TGCAGCGTGGGGGGCATTGGGGCGGAGACCCAGTACTTC. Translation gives CSVGGIGAETQYF.

The CDR3 DNA sequence: TGCAGCGTTGTGGGTCGAGGATACACTGAAGCTTTCTTT. It codes for CSVVGRGYTEAFF. The J gene is TRBJ1-1, the V gene TRBV29-1; no firm D call. The V gene lost 4 bases and the J gene lost 3 bases, with 12 bases spanning the gap. The CDR3 covers 13 residues. The germline gives CDR1 SQVTM, CDR2 ANQGSEA.

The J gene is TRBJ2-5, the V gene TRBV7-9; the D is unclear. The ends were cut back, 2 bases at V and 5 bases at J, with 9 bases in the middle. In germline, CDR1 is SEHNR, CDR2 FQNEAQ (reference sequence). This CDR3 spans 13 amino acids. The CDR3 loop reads CASSLPAVETQYF. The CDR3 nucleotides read TGTGCCAGCAGCTTACCGGCGGTCGAGACCCAGTACTTC.

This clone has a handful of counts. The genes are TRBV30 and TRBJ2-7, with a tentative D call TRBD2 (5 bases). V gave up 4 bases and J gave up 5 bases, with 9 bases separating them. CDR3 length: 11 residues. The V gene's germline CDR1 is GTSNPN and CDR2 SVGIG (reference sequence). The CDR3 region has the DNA TGTGCCTGGACGGGGAGCCACGAGCAGTACTTC. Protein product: CAWTGSHEQYF.

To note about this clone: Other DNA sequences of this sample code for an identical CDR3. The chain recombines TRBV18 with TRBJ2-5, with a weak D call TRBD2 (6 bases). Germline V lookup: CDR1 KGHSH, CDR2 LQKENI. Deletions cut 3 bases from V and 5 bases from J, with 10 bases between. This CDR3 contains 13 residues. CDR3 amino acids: CASSPGGKETQYF. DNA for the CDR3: TGTGCCAGCTCACCGGGGGGAAAGGAGACCCAGTACTTC.

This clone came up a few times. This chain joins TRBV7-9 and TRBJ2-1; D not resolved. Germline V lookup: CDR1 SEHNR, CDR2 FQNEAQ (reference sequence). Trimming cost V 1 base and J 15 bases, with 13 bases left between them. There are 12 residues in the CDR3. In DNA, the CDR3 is TGTGCCAGCAGCTTAGGCCTCGCGGCGTGGTTCTTC. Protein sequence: CASSLGLAAWFF.

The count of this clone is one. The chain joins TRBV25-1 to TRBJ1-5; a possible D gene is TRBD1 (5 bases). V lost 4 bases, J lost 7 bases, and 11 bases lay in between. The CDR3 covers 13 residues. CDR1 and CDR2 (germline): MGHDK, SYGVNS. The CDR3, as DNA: TGTGCCAGCAGTGGCAGGGAAAAGCAGCCCCAGCATTTT. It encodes CASSGREKQPQHF. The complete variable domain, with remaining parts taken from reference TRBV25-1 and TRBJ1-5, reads EADIYQTPRYLVIGTGKKITLECSQTMGHDKMYWYQQDPGMELHLIHYSYGVNSTEKGDLSSESTVSRIRTEHFPLTLESARPSHTSQYLCASSGREKQPQHFGDGTRLSIL.

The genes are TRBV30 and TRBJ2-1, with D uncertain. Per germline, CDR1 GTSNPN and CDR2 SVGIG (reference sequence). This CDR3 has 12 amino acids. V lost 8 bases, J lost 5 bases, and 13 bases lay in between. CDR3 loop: CARRQRNNEQFF. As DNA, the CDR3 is TGTGCCAGGCGACAAAGGAACAATGAGCAGTTCTTC.

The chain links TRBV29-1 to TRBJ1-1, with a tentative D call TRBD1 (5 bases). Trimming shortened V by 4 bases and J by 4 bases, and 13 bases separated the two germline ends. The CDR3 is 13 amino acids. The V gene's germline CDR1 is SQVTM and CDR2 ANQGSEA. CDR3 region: CSVARGGGTEAFF. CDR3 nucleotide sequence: TGCAGCGTTGCTCGGGGCGGGGGCACTGAAGCTTTCTTT.

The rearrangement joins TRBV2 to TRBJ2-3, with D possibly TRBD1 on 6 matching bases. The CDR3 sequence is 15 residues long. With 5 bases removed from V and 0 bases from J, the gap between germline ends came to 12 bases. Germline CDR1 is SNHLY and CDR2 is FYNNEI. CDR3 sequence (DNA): TGTGCCAGCAGTAACAGGGTCCTTAGCACAGATACGCAGTATTTT. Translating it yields CASSNRVLSTDTQYF.

CDR3 in DNA: TGCAGCGTTCGAAGACAGGGGAGGACCATATATTTT. Translated, it gives CSVRRQGRTIYF. This chain connects TRBV29-1 to TRBJ1-3; TRBD1 agrees at 8 bases. Germline loops: CDR1 SQVTM, CDR2 ANQGSEA. This CDR3 is 12 amino acids long. V gave up 5 bases and J gave up 10 bases; unmatched junction bases: 7.